These 18 T cell receptor beta chains share one sample of origin, sequenced in a study of T cells in Graves' hyperthyroidism and ophthalmopathy. RNA transcripts provided the source from which TCR beta CDR3 regions were amplified. First-round RT-PCR targeting the TCR CDR3 was performed with the HTBI primer set. MiXCR, applied by TCRdb to the multiplex PCR reads, yields one record per CDR3 protein. The data contain hundreds of thousands of distinct CDR3 sequences, over 35% of them seen just once; the ten biggest clones take up roughly 30%. Sequenced material: blood. Every receptor here comes from a woman between 35 and 50 years old with Graves' hyperthyroidism.

The sample holds a few counts of this clonotype. The chain is built from TRBV6-1 and TRBJ2-7; tentative D call: TRBD2 (5 bases). Trimming cost V 7 bases and J 4 bases, with 11 bases left between them. Germline V lookup: CDR1 MNHNS, CDR2 SASEGT. The CDR3 is 12 residues long. This CDR3 is CASKKRTYEQYF. The CDR3 coding sequence is TGTGCCAGCAAGAAGCGGACGTACGAGCAGTACTTC.

This clonotype was detected ten times or more. The chain carries TRBV5-1 and TRBJ1-4; the match to TRBD1 covers 8 bases. Germline V gene sequence: CDR1 SGHRS, CDR2 YFSETQ. V dropped 4 bases and J dropped 12; count of bases not matched to a gene: 8. CDR3 length: 13 amino acids. The CDR3: CASSLGQGDELFF. The CDR3 nucleotides read TGCGCCAGCAGCCTAGGACAGGGAGATGAACTGTTTTTT.

The chain employs TRBV14 and TRBJ2-5; 8 bases match TRBD2. Trimming cost V 2 bases and J 4 bases; bases outside gene matches: 21. The germline CDR1 and CDR2 sequences are SGHDN and FVKESK. This CDR3 has 20 amino acids. The CDR3 bases are TGTGCCAGCAGCCAATTCGGGGTTAGGCTCAGCGGGAGTGTGGTAGAGACCCAGTACTTC. It translates to CASSQFGVRLSGSVVETQYF.

This clonotype was recorded at least ten times. This chain connects TRBV5-1 to TRBJ1-2; perhaps TRBD1 as D (5 bases). CDR3 size: 14 residues. The ends were cut back, 2 bases at V and 0 bases at J, with 8 bases in the middle. The germline V gene has CDR1 SGHRS and CDR2 YFSETQ. DNA of the CDR3: TGCGCCAGCAGCTTACAGGCCGCTAACTATGGCTACACCTTC. This codes for CASSLQAANYGYTF.

This chain joins TRBV5-8 and TRBJ1-4, with D possibly matching TRBD1 (5 bases). The CDR3 spans 17 residues. CDR1 SGHTS and CDR2 YDEGEE come from the germline V gene. Trimming removed 4 bases from V and 4 bases from J, with 20 bases in between. In DNA, the CDR3 is TGTGCCAGCAGCCTAGTGGGACTGACACGGGGTAATGAAAAACTGTTTTTT. Its translation: CASSLVGLTRGNEKLFF.

As concerns this clonotype: A much larger clone sits a single nucleotide away, making a read error possible. In DNA form, the CDR3 reads TGCAGTGCTACCTCGGCAACTAATGAAGAACTGTTTTTT. Translating gives CSATSATNEELFF. The gene calls are TRBV20-1 and TRBJ1-4; the D is unclear. Germline V lookup: CDR1 DFQATT, CDR2 SNEGSKA (reference sequence). The CDR3 loop spans 13 amino acids.

This chain links TRBV2 with TRBJ2-3; D unresolved. The CDR3 consists of 15 residues. Germline V gene lookup returns CDR1 SNHLY and CDR2 FYNNEI. Trimming cost V 1 base and J 1 base, with 9 bases left between them. In DNA form, the CDR3 reads TGTGCCAGCAGTGAAGGCGCGTTTCGCACAGATACGCAGTATTTT. This sequence encodes CASSEGAFRTDTQYF.

The table lists this clonotype with a few counts. CDR3 in DNA: TGTGCCAGCAGCCAAGCGGTCCATCAGCCCCAGCATTTT. Amino acids: CASSQAVHQPQHF. The chain uses TRBV3-1 and TRBJ1-5; no clear D gene. Per germline, CDR1 LGHDT and CDR2 YNNKEL (reference sequence). The V end lost 1 base, the J end lost 5 bases, and 6 bases lay between the germline ends. The CDR3 is 13 amino acids.

A word on this clonotype: This clone may be a read error of a much larger clone one base away. V gene TRBV10-3 combines with J gene TRBJ1-1; D not resolved. The germline V and J ends were trimmed by 1 base and 3 bases, with 6 bases remaining between them. This CDR3 has 13 amino acids. Germline CDR1 is ENHRY and CDR2 is SYGVKD. Here the CDR3 reads CAISEFSDTEAFF. CDR3 nucleotides: TGTGCCATCAGTGAGTTTTCAGACACTGAAGCTTTCTTT.

This chain uses TRBV10-3 with TRBJ2-6; D gene ambiguous. The CDR3 spans 12 residues. V was pared by 5 bases and J by 4 bases, with 3 bases between. Per germline, CDR1 ENHRY and CDR2 SYGVKD. In DNA form, the CDR3 reads TGTGCCATCAGTACGGGGGCCAACGTCCTGACTTTC. Protein: CAISTGANVLTF.

The chain employs TRBV7-9 and TRBJ1-2; D unresolved. From germline, CDR1 is SEHNR and CDR2 FQNEAQ (reference sequence). Trimming took 3 bases from V and 8 from J, leaving 13 bases between them. The CDR3 sequence is 13 residues long. In nucleotides, the CDR3 is TGTGCCAGCAGCTTTAGGGAGCCCCGCGGCTACACCTTC. Residues: CASSFREPRGYTF.

This clonotype was seen a few times. The chain carries TRBV2 and TRBJ2-7, with 7 bases identical to TRBD2. CDR3 length: 13 residues. With V trimmed by 2 bases and J by 3 bases, 1 base remained unmatched. The germline V gene encodes CDR1 SNHLY and CDR2 FYNNEI. CDR3 sequence: CASSEWDYYEQYF. Here the CDR3 DNA reads TGTGCCAGCAGTGAATGGGACTACTACGAGCAGTACTTC.

This clonotype was detected only a few times. The chain is built from TRBV7-2 and TRBJ1-2, with TRBD1 matching over 7 bases. The germline V gene has CDR1 SGHTA and CDR2 FQGNSA. The junction had 13 bases not matched to a gene; V was cut back by 5 bases and J by 4 bases. This CDR3 has 16 residues. As DNA, the CDR3 is TGTGCCAGCAGCCTGATGACCCACAGGGGCCTCTATGGCTACACCTTC. Translating gives CASSLMTHRGLYGYTF.

Ten or more counts support this clonotype. The chain has TRBV9 and TRBJ1-2; D gene unclear. Germline assignment: CDR1 SGDLS and CDR2 YYNGEE. The CDR3 loop spans 11 amino acids. V lost 3 bases, J lost 8 bases, and 8 bases lay in between. The CDR3 DNA reads TGTGCCAGCAGCGATAGGAAGGGCTACACCTTC. Translating it yields CASSDRKGYTF.

The chain carries TRBV2 and TRBJ2-2, with D hard to call. There are 14 residues in the CDR3. The germline gives CDR1 SNHLY, CDR2 FYNNEI. Trimming took off 9 bases at V and 6 bases at J, with 17 bases between the two ends. The CDR3 DNA is TGTGCCAGAGGGATTCTTCGGTATCCCGGGGAGCTGTTTTTT. It translates to CARGILRYPGELFF.

Points on this clonotype: The junction departs from the called germline gene at one end, perhaps through a read error. The CDR3 DNA reads as TGTGCTAGCAGCTTAGAACGGGACAGGGGAGAGACCCAGCATTTT. This translates into CASSLERDRGETQHF. The chain has TRBV7-7 and TRBJ1-5; 10 nucleotides agree with TRBD1. The CDR3 consists of 15 residues. The V gene's germline CDR1 is SSHAT and CDR2 FNYEAQ (reference sequence).

Concerning this clonotype itself: Its ends do not fully match the called genes, so a read error is possible. The chain carries TRBV7-9 and TRBJ2-3; 10 positions match TRBD2. Germline loops: CDR1 SEHNR, CDR2 FQNEAQ (reference sequence). The CDR3 contains 15 residues. This CDR3 reads CASSQLAGGTDTQYF. Here the CDR3 DNA reads TGCGCCAGCAGCCAGCTAGCGGGGGGCACAGATACGCAGTATTTT.

The rearrangement joins TRBV20-1 to TRBJ2-2, with TRBD2 matching 10 bases. This CDR3 is 14 amino acids long. Trimming removed 5 bases from V and 4 bases from J; junction bases left unmatched: 4. In germline, CDR1 is DFQATT, CDR2 SNEGSKA (reference sequence). The DNA for the CDR3 is TGCAGTGCTGCCCGGACTAGCGGCACCGGGGAGCTGTTTTTT. Protein product: CSAARTSGTGELFF.